This note documents a single TCR beta chain sequence. Its antigen is not known. Assay used: immunoSEQ multiplex PCR; TCRdb lists only in-frame clones, some missing. The repertoire holds some 74,000 clones, with about 85% as singletons. V was clipped by 0 bases and J by 3 bases; unmatched bases: 5. The CDR3 length is 15 residues. Germline loops: CDR1 SGDLS, CDR2 YYNGEE. This sample was included in a study of OX40 agonist ivuxolimab in advanced cancers. Study overall: Patients were dosed intravenously with ivuxolimab at 0.01 to 10 mg/kg every 2 weeks. From roughly 20 to 85 years was the age range, with a mean of around 54 years, and about 78% were male. Study-level results: With doses of 0.1 to 3.0 mg/kg, CD4+ and CD8+ blood T cells had undergone clonal expansion by week 6.

The study sampled blood at baseline, cycle 4 day 1, and cycle 7 day 1. The sample was CD4+ or CD8+ T cells sorted from blood, taken in a trial of the OX40 agonist ivuxolimab. The TCR was taken from an adult with an advanced solid tumor such as melanoma, head and neck, liver or kidney cancer. The chain uses TRBV9 and TRBJ1-2, with 7 bases identical to TRBD1. The CDR3 here is CASSVGQGVDYGYTF. The CDR3 coding sequence is TGTGCCAGCAGCGTAGGTCAGGGGGTCGACTATGGCTACACCTTC.